Each of the 20 T cell receptor beta chains below was sequenced from the same sample in a study of blood T cell repertoires in COVID-19. Clones were sequenced by immunoSEQ multiplex PCR, and TCRdb holds only the in-frame ones, with some missing. The table includes under 35,000 clones, around nine tenths detected once. Sequenced: peripheral blood. The receptors derive from a human donor in a cohort sampled during active COVID-19.

The rearrangement uses TRBV21-1 and TRBJ1-5; TRBD1, as called in the table, went unchecked against the DNA. TRBV21-1 is a pseudogene. This CDR3 spans 17 amino acids. The DNA for the CDR3 is TGTGCCAGCAGCAAAGAACAGCGGACAGGGGTTGGTCAGCCCCAGCATTTT. Its protein is CASSKEQRTGVGQPQHF.

The V call is TRBV24-1, the J call TRBJ2-2; 8 positions match TRBD1. The CDR3 totals 14 residues. Germline V gene sequence: CDR1 KGHDR, CDR2 SFDVKD. V trimming: 10 bases; J trimming: 4 bases; junction bases outside the gene matches: 7. This chain's CDR3 is CATGRGLATGELFF. The CDR3 nucleotides read TGTGCCACTGGCAGGGGGCTGGCCACCGGGGAGCTGTTTTTT.

A single count supports this clone. The chain combines TRBV2 with TRBJ2-3; TRBD2 might be the D (5 bases). The CDR3 is made up of 13 amino acids. Germline V gene data show CDR1 as SNHLY and CDR2 as FYNNEI. Trimming stripped 6 bases from V and 1 base from J, with 8 bases between. CDR3 in amino acids: CASRLGGTDTQYF. In DNA form, the CDR3 reads TGTGCCAGCAGACTAGGAGGCACAGATACGCAGTATTTT.

V usage is TRBV19 and J usage is TRBJ1-6; D possibly corresponds to TRBD1 (6 bases). The CDR3 totals 16 residues. From germline, CDR1 is LNHDA and CDR2 SQIVND (reference sequence). V dropped 3 bases and J dropped 4 bases, with 13 bases sitting between them. CDR3 amino acids: CASSIRDTTYNSPLHF. CDR3 sequence (DNA): TGTGCCAGTAGTATCCGGGACACGACATATAATTCACCCCTCCACTTT. Full variable domain (rest looked up from reference TRBV19 and TRBJ1-6): DGGITQSPKYLFRKEGQNVTLSCEQNLNHDAMYWYRQDPGQGLRLIYYSQIVNDFQKGDIAEGYSVSREKKESFPLTVTSAQKNPTAFYLCASSIRDTTYNSPLHFGNGTRLTVT.

The chain recombines TRBV2 with TRBJ1-5; D is unresolved. CDR3 length equals 13 residues. CDR1 and CDR2 from the germline V gene are SNHLY and FYNNEI. V was cut by 7 bases and J by 4 bases, with 11 bases left in between. The CDR3 DNA reads as TGTGCCAGCATGGGAGATACTAATCAGCCCCAGCATTTT. It yields the protein CASMGDTNQPQHF.

The chain uses TRBV15 and TRBJ2-7, with 11 bases aligning to TRBD2. The CDR3 is made up of 17 amino acids. With V trimmed by 0 bases and J by 2 bases, 6 bases remained unmatched. CDR1 and CDR2 (germline): LNHNV, YYDKDF (reference sequence). The CDR3 protein is CATSRDPTSGETYEQYF. The DNA of the CDR3 is TGTGCCACCAGCAGAGACCCGACTAGCGGGGAAACCTACGAGCAGTACTTC.

This rearrangement joins TRBV12-2 to TRBJ2-7; whether TRBD2, the table's D call, matches the DNA was not checked. TRBV12-2 corresponds to a pseudogene. This CDR3 spans 14 amino acids. The CDR3 DNA follows: TGTGCAAGTCGCTTAGATCGGGAAGACTACGAGCAGTACTTC. Its protein is CASRLDREDYEQYF.

The V and J genes are TRBV11-1 and TRBJ1-1; D might be TRBD1 (6 bases). The CDR3 is 14 amino acids. Trimming left V 0 bases short and J 7 bases short, with 12 bases between. From germline, CDR1 is SGHAT and CDR2 FQDESV (reference sequence). CDR3 coding DNA: TGTGCCAGCAGCTTAGCATACGGACAGAGTGAAGCTTTCTTT. Amino acids: CASSLAYGQSEAFF.

This chain connects TRBV6-5 to TRBJ1-6; D call uncertain. Germline-derived CDR1 and CDR2 are MNHEY and SVGAGI. V was clipped by 2 bases and J by 7 bases, with 9 bases between them. The length of the CDR3 is 14 residues. This CDR3 is CASSYVAGNSPLHF. The CDR3 DNA is TGTGCCAGCAGTTACGTGGCGGGGAATTCACCCCTCCACTTT.

The chain links TRBV9 to TRBJ2-5; D is ambiguous. CDR3 size: 16 residues. Per the germline V gene, CDR1 is SGDLS and CDR2 is YYNGEE. V lost 0 bases and J 4 bases, leaving 16 bases between the germline ends. Here the CDR3 reads CASSVDNALPVETQYF. CDR3 in DNA: TGTGCCAGCAGCGTAGACAACGCTCTCCCCGTAGAGACCCAGTACTTC.

This chain links TRBV12-3 or TRBV12-4 with TRBJ2-3, with TRBD1 as a possible D gene (5 bases). CDR3 length equals 13 residues. The V end lost 7 bases, the J end lost 6 bases, and 14 bases lay between the germline ends. The CDR3 spells CASNQGRADTQYF. CDR3 nucleotides: TGTGCCAGCAACCAGGGTCGGGCCGATACGCAGTATTTT.

The V and J genes are TRBV2 and TRBJ2-3; D perhaps matches TRBD2 (5 bases). V was pared by 8 bases and J by 2 bases, with 14 bases between. The length of the CDR3 is 14 residues. CDR1 and CDR2 from the germline V gene are SNHLY and FYNNEI. This chain's CDR3 is CASSPGLSTDTQYF. DNA for the CDR3: TGTGCCAGCTCACCAGGACTGTCCACAGATACGCAGTATTTT. Complete variable domain (other parts from reference TRBV2 and TRBJ2-3): EPEVTQTPSHQVTQMGQEVILRCVPISNHLYFYWYRQILGQKVEFLVSFYNNEISEKSEIFDDQFSVERPDGSNFTLKIRSTKLEDSAMYFCASSPGLSTDTQYFGPGTRLTVL.

This clone was detected only a few times. The chain recombines TRBV13 with TRBJ2-7; the D is unclear. V shed 7 bases and J shed 2 bases, with 12 bases lying between them. The CDR3 has 13 residues. Germline CDR1 is PRHDT and CDR2 is FYEKMQ (reference sequence). The CDR3 nucleotides read TGTGCCAGCACCCAACTACTGCCCTACGAGCAGTACTTC. This encodes CASTQLLPYEQYF. The variable domain in full, completed from reference TRBV13 and TRBJ2-7, reads AAGVIQSPRHLIKEKRETATLKCYPIPRHDTVYWYQQGPGQDPQFLISFYEKMQSDKGSIPDRFSAQQFSDYHSELNMSSLELGDSALYFCASTQLLPYEQYFGPGTRLTVT.

The chain is built from TRBV7-3 and TRBJ2-5; 13 nucleotides match TRBD2. This CDR3 comprises 18 residues. V shed 0 bases, J shed 5 bases, and the junction held 9 bases outside the gene matches. Germline V gene lookup returns CDR1 SGHTA and CDR2 FQGTGA. The CDR3 nucleotides are TGTGCCAGCAGCTTAACCCCACTAGCGGGGGGGCGTTCTGAGACCCAGTACTTC. Protein: CASSLTPLAGGRSETQYF.

The chain joins TRBV20-1 to TRBJ2-5; D not certain. CDR1 and CDR2 (germline): DFQATT, SNEGSKA (reference sequence). The V and J ends lost 4 bases and 2 bases respectively, with 5 bases between them. The CDR3 length is 11 residues. CDR3 bases: TGCAGTGCTATTATTCAAGAGACCCAGTACTTC. Protein: CSAIIQETQYF.

The V and J genes are TRBV4-2 and TRBJ1-5; TRBD1 is a possible D gene (5 bases). This CDR3 is built from 15 residues. Germline CDR1 is LGHNA and CDR2 is YNFKEQ. V gave up 3 bases and J gave up 0 bases, with 9 bases separating them. This CDR3 is CASSHDSNSNQPQHF. The CDR3 nucleotides are TGTGCCAGCAGCCATGACAGCAATAGCAATCAGCCCCAGCATTTT.

The chain uses TRBV19 and TRBJ1-6; tentatively, D is TRBD1 (5 bases). This CDR3 is built from 14 residues. Germline V gene sequence: CDR1 LNHDA, CDR2 SQIVND (reference sequence). The V end lost 3 bases, the J end lost 10 bases, and 13 bases lay between the germline ends. The CDR3 reads CASSIGGYDSPLHF. As DNA, the CDR3 is TGTGCCAGTAGTATCGGGGGATACGACTCACCCCTCCACTTT.

The chain recombines TRBV7-7 with TRBJ2-7; weak D call: TRBD1 (6 bases). The V gene lost 1 base and the J gene lost 0 bases, with 10 bases spanning the gap. Germline V gene lookup returns CDR1 SSHAT and CDR2 FNYEAQ (reference sequence). The CDR3 is 15 residues long. The CDR3 reads CASSLGWGHSYEQYF. For the CDR3, the DNA is TGTGCCAGCAGCTTAGGTTGGGGACACTCCTACGAGCAGTACTTC.

The chain uses TRBV19 and TRBJ2-5; D unresolved. From germline, CDR1 is LNHDA and CDR2 SQIVND (reference sequence). Trimming took off 1 base at V and 0 bases at J, with 3 bases between the two ends. This CDR3 spans 13 amino acids. CDR3 sequence (DNA): TGTGCCAGTAGTATAGTAAACCAAGAGACCCAGTACTTC. Its translation: CASSIVNQETQYF.

This clone is medium-sized (0.01 to 0.1%) in the sample. The rearrangement uses TRBV27 and TRBJ2-3; 10 bases are shared with TRBD1. The V and J ends lost 8 bases and 2 bases, in that order; junction bases with no gene match: 4. There are 14 residues in the CDR3. Germline CDR1 reads MNHEY; CDR2 reads SMNVEV (reference sequence). Written as DNA, the CDR3 is TGTGCCAGCGGGGACAGGGGATTCACAGATACGCAGTATTTT. Its translation is CASGDRGFTDTQYF.